The clone carrying this TCR beta chain turned up a few times. As yet, its antigen is unknown. This specimen comes from a study of blood T cells in healthy people across ages. Study overall: With template switching, about one barcoded beta molecule was captured per two T cells.

Overall study results and limits: Any conclusive comparison of naive versus antigen-experienced cells was prevented by using unsorted PBMCs. In the absence of known donor CMV status, changes in expanded clonotypes were possibly confounded.

Alongside a J-beta primer mix, a sample-barcoded 5' primer served in a second PCR lasting roughly 7 to 11 cycles. Every single cDNA molecule received a tag from a template-switch adaptor with 12 random nucleotides. Using its own MiXCR run on the 5' RACE reads, TCRdb lists one record per CDR3 protein. This table holds hundreds of thousands of distinct CDR3 sequences, about 43% found once. The CDR3 has 13 amino acids. V lost 5 bases to trimming and J lost 4 bases; unmatched junction nucleotides: 1. Sequenced material: blood. V is TRBV12-3 or TRBV12-4 and J is TRBJ1-2; 10 bases are shared with TRBD1. The source of this sequence is a man older than 75 in good health. The CDR3 coding sequence is TGTGCCAGCAGTAGACAGGGGGCCTATGGCTACACCTTC. Translating gives CASSRQGAYGYTF.